This T cell receptor (beta chain) was found in a study of tumor-infiltrating lymphocytes in primary liver carcinoma. Looking at the study overall: The patients included men and women who were aged 30 to 69 years.

On this clonotype: An end of the junction does not agree with germline; a read error may underlie this.

Starting material of 500 ng total RNA yielded TCR beta cDNA via a constant-region primer. Modified slightly, ARM-PCR produced TCR beta libraries over three nested multiplex PCR rounds. The study ran its first two PCR rounds for roughly 10 cycles each, using TRBV1-TRBV30 forward primers and a C-beta reverse primer. TCRdb independently ran MiXCR on the multiplex PCR reads; one entry per CDR3 protein. The sample contains about 190,000 distinct CDR3 sequences, about 85% of which appear only once. Both RNA and DNA were isolated together from roughly 20-30 mg of bulk tissue that had not been sorted. The study enrolled treatment-naive patients with chronic HBV infection. The sampling covered five separate regions of each tumor. Per germline, CDR1 MDHEN and CDR2 SYDVKM. The CDR3 contains 16 residues.

This chain uses TRBV28 with TRBJ1-5, with 11 bases identical to TRBD1. The sample comprised tumor tissue from primary liver carcinoma. The receptor comes from a man between 35 and 55 years old with primary liver carcinoma and hepatitis B virus infection. CDR3 region: CASSLLWDRGNQSQHF. For the CDR3, the DNA is TGTGCCAGCAGTTTATTATGGGACAGGGGGAATCAGTCCCAGCATTTT. Using reference TRBV28 and TRBJ1-5 for the parts outside the CDR3, the full variable domain is DVKVTQSSRYLVKRTGEKVFLECVQDMDHENMFWYRQDPGLGLRLIYFSYDVKMKEKGDIPEGYSVSREKKERFSLILESASTNQTSMYLCASSLLWDRGNQSQHFGDGTRLSIL.